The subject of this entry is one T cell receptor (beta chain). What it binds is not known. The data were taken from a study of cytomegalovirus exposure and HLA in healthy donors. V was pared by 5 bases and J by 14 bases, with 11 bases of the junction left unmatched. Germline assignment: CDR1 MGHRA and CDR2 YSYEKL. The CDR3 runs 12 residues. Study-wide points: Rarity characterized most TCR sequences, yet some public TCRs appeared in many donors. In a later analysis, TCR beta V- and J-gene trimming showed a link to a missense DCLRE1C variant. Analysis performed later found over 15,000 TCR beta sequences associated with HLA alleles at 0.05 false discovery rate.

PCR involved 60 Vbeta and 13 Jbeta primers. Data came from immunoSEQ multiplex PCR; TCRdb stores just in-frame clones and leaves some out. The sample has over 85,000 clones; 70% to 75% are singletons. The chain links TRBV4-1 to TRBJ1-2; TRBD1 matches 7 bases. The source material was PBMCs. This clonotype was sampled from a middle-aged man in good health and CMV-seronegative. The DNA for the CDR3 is TGCGCCAGCAGCTACTTAACAGGGGCCCAAACCTTC. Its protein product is CASSYLTGAQTF.